This T cell receptor beta chain was retrieved from a study of shared clonotypes between healthy human individuals. The CDR3 is made up of 16 amino acids. The germline V gene encodes CDR1 MGHRA and CDR2 YSYEKL. V was trimmed by 1 base and J by 5 bases, leaving 17 bases between them. Data came from immunoSEQ multiplex PCR; TCRdb stores just in-frame clones and leaves some out. This repertoire shows roughly 650,000 clones, 97% found once; its top ten account for around 0.057%. The chain uses TRBV4-1 and TRBJ1-2, with a tentative D call TRBD1 (6 bases). This clonotype was obtained from a woman aged 25 to 39 in good health. The sequencing input was naive CD4+ T cells sorted from blood. Subset here: CD45RA+ positively selected. Here the CDR3 DNA reads TGCGCCAGCAGCCAAGCGGGACACCCAGCCGAGTATGGCTACACCTTC. Amino acid sequence: CASSQAGHPAEYGYTF.